The clone carrying this T cell receptor beta chain was seen at least ten times. What it binds is unknown. The sample originates from a study of T cells in Graves' hyperthyroidism and ophthalmopathy. Using RNA transcripts as the source, TCR beta CDR3 regions were amplified. Initially, a first-round RT-PCR of the TCR CDR3 employed the HTBI primer set. TCRdb reprocessed the multiplex PCR reads via MiXCR and lists one record per CDR3 protein. In the table there are under 350,000 distinct CDR3 sequences, roughly 13% of which are singletons. The CDR3 totals 14 residues. J gave up 4 bases and V 3 bases, and 5 bases lay outside the gene matches. Germline CDR1 reads MDHEN; CDR2 reads SYDVKM. Regarding the study as a whole: Ophthalmopathy could be told apart from stable hyperthyroidism with a 13 V-J model.

This chain uses TRBV28 with TRBJ2-7; 8 bases are shared with TRBD2. The sequencing input was blood. This sequence was found in a middle-aged woman with Graves' hyperthyroidism. The CDR3 sequence is CASSLPGGVYEQYF. The CDR3 DNA is TGTGCCAGCAGTTTGCCCGGGGGGGTTTACGAGCAGTACTTC.